This T cell receptor beta chain stems from a study of control samples from healthy donors and cancer patients. With regard to this clone: Within the sample, other DNA sequences also encode this same CDR3.

TCRdb's table, derived via immunoSEQ multiplex PCR, lists solely in-frame clones and lacks some. The repertoire consists of roughly 120,000 clones, with about 92% occurring once and the leading ten covering 1.7%. Sequencing was performed on PBMCs. The TCR was taken from a man between 50 and 59 years old with head and neck cancer.

CDR3 in DNA: TGTGCCAGCAGCGTAGCGGGAGACTATGGCTACACCTTC. As protein: CASSVAGDYGYTF. The chain combines TRBV9 with TRBJ1-2; D remains ambiguous. This CDR3 spans 13 amino acids. The V gene's germline CDR1 is SGDLS and CDR2 YYNGEE. The V end was cut by 0 bases, the J end by 3 bases, with 6 bases between.